This TCR beta chain was recorded in a study of T cell changes during pregnancy in multiple sclerosis. TCRdb's table, derived via immunoSEQ multiplex PCR, lists solely in-frame clones and lacks some. The repertoire consists of about 54,000 clones, with 80% to 90% occurring once and the leading ten covering 0.58%. Sample: CD4+ T cells from peripheral blood mononuclear cells, taken in the first trimester of pregnancy. The receptor comes from a female donor with multiple sclerosis, enrolled in a pregnancy study.

This chain's CDR3 is CASSQTPRGPFHYGYTF. The CDR3 region has the DNA TGCGCCAGCAGTCAAACTCCCAGGGGCCCCTTCCACTATGGCTACACCTTC. This chain links TRBV23-1 with TRBJ1-2; D possibly corresponds to TRBD1 (6 bases). TRBV23-1 is assigned to the ORF class and has an uncertain function. The CDR3 sequence is 17 residues long. V was cut by 2 bases and J by 3 bases, with 19 bases left in between.